The 14 T cell receptor beta chains below all came from one sample that was sequenced in a study of radiation and T cells in renal cell carcinoma. Time point noted: baseline pretreatment blood. Treatment meaning: 15 Gy SBRT to primary tumor, nephrectomy 4 weeks later. Profiled with immunoSEQ multiplex PCR; TCRdb holds only in-frame clones, not every one. Of approximately 120,000 clones in the sample, 82% are singletons; the top ten hold around 3%. The sample in question was blood, obtained from a patient whose treatment included radiotherapy and nephrectomy. The receptors were gathered from a woman between 55 and 75 years old with renal cell carcinoma.

The J gene is TRBJ2-7, the V gene TRBV7-9, with D unclear. Germline V gene data show CDR1 as SEHNR and CDR2 as FQNEAQ (reference sequence). The CDR3 consists of 12 residues. Trimming took 4 bases from V and 7 from J, leaving 11 bases between them. CDR3 amino acids: CASSSGLMEQYF. The CDR3 region has the DNA TGTGCCAGCAGCTCAGGATTGATGGAGCAGTACTTC.

This chain uses TRBV5-8 with TRBJ2-5; D uncertain. Trimming left V 1 base short and J 5 bases short, with 9 bases between. The CDR3 has 13 amino acids. CDR1 SGHTS and CDR2 YDEGEE come from the germline V gene. The CDR3 coding sequence is TGTGCCAGCAGCTTGAGGAATGGGGAGACCCAGTACTTC. Protein product: CASSLRNGETQYF. The full variable domain, completed using reference TRBV5-8 and TRBJ2-5, is EAGVTQSPTHLIKTRGQQATLRCSPISGHTSVYWYQQALGLGLQFLLWYDEGEERNRGNFPPRFSGRQFPNYSSELNVNALELEDSALYLCASSLRNGETQYFGPGTRLLVL.

J is TRBJ1-2 and V is TRBV7-9; TRBD1 is a possible D gene (5 bases). The CDR3 length is 16 residues. From germline, CDR1 is SEHNR and CDR2 FQNEAQ (reference sequence). V was trimmed by 1 base and J by 4 bases, leaving 16 bases between them. The CDR3, as DNA: TGTGCCAGCAGCTTAGTAGGGATACGGGGCGGCTATGGCTACACCTTC. Amino acids: CASSLVGIRGGYGYTF.

J is TRBJ1-3 and V is TRBV28; D is unclear. Trimming left V 3 bases short and J 7 bases short, with 10 bases between. The CDR3 consists of 13 residues. From germline, CDR1 is MDHEN and CDR2 SYDVKM. CDR3 in DNA: TGTGCCAGCAGTTTTACCCCCGGGAACACCATATATTTT. It yields the protein CASSFTPGNTIYF.

The chain joins TRBV7-9 to TRBJ1-4; perhaps TRBD1 as D (5 bases). CDR1 is SEHNR, CDR2 FQNEAQ, per germline (reference sequence). The CDR3 totals 15 residues. Between the trimmed V and J ends, which lost 1 base and 7 bases, there was a span of 13 bases. The CDR3 sequence: CASSLGQGGSEKLFF. DNA for the CDR3: TGTGCCAGCAGCTTAGGCCAGGGAGGTAGTGAAAAACTGTTTTTT.

The chain is built from TRBV2 and TRBJ1-5, with a tentative D call TRBD1 (6 bases). Germline loops: CDR1 SNHLY, CDR2 FYNNEI. V was shortened by 5 bases and J by 4 bases, with 15 bases between the two germline ends. The CDR3 contains 15 residues. The CDR3 spells CASSLSQGFNQPQHF. CDR3 bases: TGTGCCAGCAGTCTTTCACAGGGTTTTAATCAGCCCCAGCATTTT.

The V call is TRBV15, the J call TRBJ2-1, with 13 bases fitting TRBD2. The CDR3 has 15 amino acids. Germline values: CDR1 LNHNV, CDR2 YYDKDF (reference sequence). V lost 3 bases to trimming and J lost 7 bases; unmatched junction nucleotides: 3. This CDR3 is CATSSGTSGVNEQFF. The CDR3 nucleotides read TGTGCCACCAGCAGTGGGACTAGCGGGGTAAATGAGCAGTTCTTC.

The V call is TRBV5-4, the J call TRBJ2-3, with TRBD1 identical over 9 bases. With 3 bases clipped from V and 3 bases from J, the junction kept 5 bases outside the gene matches. Per the germline V gene, CDR1 is SGHNT and CDR2 is YYREEE (reference sequence). This CDR3 has 15 amino acids. This CDR3 is CASSSGQGKTDTQYF. CDR3 DNA sequence: TGTGCCAGCAGCTCTGGACAGGGGAAGACAGATACGCAGTATTTT.

The J gene is TRBJ1-1, the V gene TRBV19; D possibly corresponds to TRBD1 (5 bases). The CDR3 contains 14 residues. The V gene lost 6 bases and the J gene lost 2 bases, with 13 bases spanning the gap. CDR1 is LNHDA and CDR2 is SQIVND in the germline V gene (reference sequence). Here the CDR3 DNA reads TGTGCCAGTAGCGTGGGGGATCCTAACACTGAAGCTTTCTTT. Its protein is CASSVGDPNTEAFF.

V and J are TRBV29-1 and TRBJ1-2; D is possibly TRBD1 (5 bases). There are 14 residues in the CDR3. Germline V gene sequence: CDR1 SQVTM, CDR2 ANQGSEA. V was cut by 1 base and J by 3 bases, with 12 bases left in between. The CDR3 sequence: CSVEGAGRYYGYTF. The CDR3 DNA follows: TGCAGCGTTGAAGGAGCAGGGCGGTACTATGGCTACACCTTC.

This clone was detected once. CDR3 sequence: CASSLGGQGNLFF. Here the CDR3 DNA reads TGTGCCAGCAGCTTAGGCGGGCAGGGCAATCTGTTTTTT. This chain links TRBV7-9 with TRBJ1-4, with a weak D call TRBD1 (5 bases). V was trimmed by 1 base and J by 14 bases, leaving 14 bases between them. The CDR3 covers 13 residues. Germline V gene sequence: CDR1 SEHNR, CDR2 FQNEAQ (reference sequence).

V usage is TRBV13 and J usage is TRBJ2-7; 10 positions match TRBD2. The germline CDR1 and CDR2 sequences are PRHDT and FYEKMQ (reference sequence). The V segment lost 4 bases and the J segment 0 bases; nucleotides outside the gene matches: 6. CDR3 length equals 16 residues. The CDR3 sequence: CASSSAWTSGSYEQYF. The CDR3, as DNA: TGTGCCAGCAGCTCCGCGTGGACTAGCGGCTCCTACGAGCAGTACTTC.

This chain uses TRBV6-1 with TRBJ1-2, with D unclear. V was trimmed by 2 bases and J by 8 bases, leaving 12 bases between them. Germline V gene lookup returns CDR1 MNHNS and CDR2 SASEGT. This CDR3 has 13 residues. This chain's CDR3 is CASSELGLGGYTF. CDR3 bases: TGTGCCAGCAGTGAATTAGGCCTCGGGGGCTACACCTTC.

This chain joins TRBV5-4 and TRBJ2-1; the D is unclear. Trimming removed 4 bases at V and 10 bases at J, with 15 bases between. The CDR3 loop spans 13 amino acids. Germline-derived CDR1 and CDR2 are SGHNT and YYREEE (reference sequence). DNA for the CDR3: TGTGCCAGCAGCCCTGGACCAGGTGGGGAGCAGTTCTTC. Amino acid sequence: CASSPGPGGEQFF.